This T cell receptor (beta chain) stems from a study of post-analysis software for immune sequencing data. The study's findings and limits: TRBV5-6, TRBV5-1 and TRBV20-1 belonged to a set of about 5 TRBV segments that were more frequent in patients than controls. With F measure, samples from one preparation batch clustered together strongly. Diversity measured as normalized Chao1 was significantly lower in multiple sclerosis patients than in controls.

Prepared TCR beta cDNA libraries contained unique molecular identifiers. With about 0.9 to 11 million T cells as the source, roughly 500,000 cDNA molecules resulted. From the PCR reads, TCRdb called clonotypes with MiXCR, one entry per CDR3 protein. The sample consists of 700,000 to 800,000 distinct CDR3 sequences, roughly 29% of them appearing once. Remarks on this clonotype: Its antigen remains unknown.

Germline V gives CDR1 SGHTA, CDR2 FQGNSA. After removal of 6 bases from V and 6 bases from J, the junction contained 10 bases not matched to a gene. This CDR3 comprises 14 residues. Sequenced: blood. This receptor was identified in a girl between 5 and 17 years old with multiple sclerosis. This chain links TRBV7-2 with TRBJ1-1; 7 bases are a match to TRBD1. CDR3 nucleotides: TGTGCCAGCAGTCGCCGAACAGGGGACCCTGAAGCTTTCTTT. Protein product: CASSRRTGDPEAFF.